The clone carrying this T cell receptor beta chain is a singleton in its sample. This entry comes from a study of low-dose radiotherapy and immunotherapy resistance in tumors. Study-level background: Each fraction for Cohort 1 was 0.5 Gy, given every 2 weeks, and the total came to 6.5 Gy. Every two weeks, the protocol called for intravenous cyclophosphamide at 200 mg/m2. It was given one day before each radiation and immunotherapy administration.

Stated time point: before trial treatment. Donors received nivolumab, ipilimumab, aspirin, low-dose cyclophosphamide and low-dose radiotherapy. V trimming: 2 bases; J trimming: 5 bases; junction bases outside the gene matches: 3. This CDR3 region has 14 residues. Per the germline V gene, CDR1 is ENHRY and CDR2 is SYGVKD. Primers targeting TRAV and TRBV primed first-strand cDNA, covering alpha and beta chains. With a constant-region primer and a V-primer adapter, TCRs were subjected to 20 PCR cycles of amplification. TCRdb reprocessed the reads via MiXCR and lists one record per CDR3 protein. The table records about 82,000 distinct CDR3 sequences, 18% of them present only once.

The sequenced sample was PBMCs, obtained before treatment. This sequence originates from a male donor with prostate cancer. The chain uses TRBV10-3 and TRBJ2-1; 7 bases align to TRBD1. The CDR3 DNA reads as TGTGCCATCAGTGAGGACAGGGTAAACAATGAGCAGTTCTTC. This gives the protein CAISEDRVNNEQFF.